These 30 T cell receptor beta chains share one sample of origin, sequenced in a study of blood T cells in healthy people across ages. Then a second PCR, running roughly 6 to 11 cycles, was carried out with a sample-barcoded 5' primer and a J-beta primer mix. TCRdb used MiXCR to reprocess the 5' RACE reads, holding one entry per CDR3 protein. The sample records roughly 1,500,000 distinct CDR3 sequences, 30% to 35% being singletons. Sequencing was performed on blood. Receptor source: a young woman in good health.

The sample holds a few counts of this clonotype. The rearrangement uses TRBV9 and TRBJ2-5; possibly TRBD1 or TRBD2 for D (5 bases each). Between the trimmed V and J ends, which lost 3 bases and 0 bases, there was a span of 18 bases. The CDR3 has 17 amino acids. In germline, CDR1 is SGDLS, CDR2 YYNGEE. CDR3 residues: CASSAPPYRDDQETQYF. The CDR3 DNA reads as TGTGCCAGCAGCGCTCCCCCCTACCGGGACGACCAAGAGACCCAGTACTTC.

This clonotype was observed a few times. The V gene is TRBV7-2, the J gene TRBJ2-3, with 10 nucleotides matching TRBD2. The trim removed 2 bases at V and 4 bases at J, leaving 6 bases unmatched. The germline V gene has CDR1 SGHTA and CDR2 FQGNSA. CDR3 size: 16 residues. The CDR3 spells CASSLKSGRGSDTQYF. The CDR3 bases are TGTGCCAGCAGCTTAAAGAGCGGGAGGGGGTCAGATACGCAGTATTTT. Using reference TRBV7-2 and TRBJ2-3 for the parts outside the CDR3, the full variable domain is GAGVSQSPSNKVTEKGKDVELRCDPISGHTALYWYRQSLGQGLEFLIYFQGNSAPDKSGLPSDRFSAERTGGSVSTLTIQRTQQEDSAVYLCASSLKSGRGSDTQYFGPGTRLTVL.

This chain uses TRBV30 with TRBJ2-1; possibly TRBD2 for D (6 bases). Germline-derived CDR1 and CDR2 are GTSNPN and SVGIG (reference sequence). Trimming pared 2 bases from V and 2 bases from J, leaving 16 bases between. The CDR3 is 16 amino acids. The CDR3 reads CAWSSFIAETYNEQFF. As DNA, the CDR3 is TGTGCCTGGAGTTCTTTCATAGCGGAAACCTACAATGAGCAGTTCTTC.

This rearrangement joins TRBV20-1 to TRBJ2-1; 7 bases align to TRBD2. CDR3 size: 14 residues. Unmatched junction bases numbered 8, after V lost 0 bases and J lost 9 bases. Germline CDR1 is DFQATT and CDR2 is SNEGSKA (reference sequence). CDR3 protein: CSARDHHTGGEQFF. The CDR3, as DNA: TGCAGTGCTAGAGATCATCACACGGGAGGTGAGCAGTTCTTC.

The CDR3 nucleotides read TGTGCCAGCAGCTTAGATCGGCCGACAGGGGGTCTAGAAAAACTGTTTTTT. It encodes CASSLDRPTGGLEKLFF. V and J are TRBV7-2 and TRBJ1-4; 9 bases map to TRBD1. There are 17 residues in the CDR3. The ends lost 1 base at V and 8 bases at J; junction bases unmatched: 11. Germline-derived CDR1 and CDR2 are SGHTA and FQGNSA.

V and J are TRBV9 and TRBJ2-7, with D possibly matching TRBD2 (5 bases). The CDR3 sequence is 14 residues long. V was shortened by 0 bases and J by 2 bases, with 9 bases between the two germline ends. Per germline, CDR1 SGDLS and CDR2 YYNGEE. The CDR3 loop reads CASSVAGDPYEQYF. The CDR3 nucleotides read TGTGCCAGCAGCGTAGCCGGGGATCCCTACGAGCAGTACTTC.

On this clonotype: A much larger clone differs by one base, so this may be a read error. The rearrangement links TRBV6-6 to TRBJ2-5; D gene uncertain. The DNA end favors TRBJ2-1, so the J call may be wrong. This CDR3 region has 14 residues. From germline, CDR1 is MNHNY and CDR2 SVGAGI (reference sequence). The CDR3, as DNA: TGTGCCAGCAGTCGAGGATCTCAGGAAGAGACCCAGTTCTTC. Its translation: CASSRGSQEETQFF.

The rearrangement joins TRBV20-1 to TRBJ2-1; possibly TRBD1 or TRBD2 for D (6 bases each). V was cut by 2 bases and J by 7 bases, with 18 bases left in between. Germline-derived CDR1 and CDR2 are DFQATT and SNEGSKA (reference sequence). CDR3 length: 15 amino acids. CDR3: CSARSRDTQGNEQFF. DNA of the CDR3: TGCAGTGCTAGATCGCGGGACACCCAGGGGAATGAGCAGTTCTTC.

The V and J genes are TRBV20-1 and TRBJ2-4, with unresolved D. Trimming took off 7 bases at V and 0 bases at J, with 10 bases between the two ends. The CDR3 is 13 amino acids. Germline values: CDR1 DFQATT, CDR2 SNEGSKA (reference sequence). CDR3 sequence (DNA): TGCAGTGAGCCAATTCTAGCCAAAAACATTCAGTACTTC. Protein: CSEPILAKNIQYF.

The rearrangement joins TRBV20-1 to TRBJ2-7; perhaps TRBD1 as D (5 bases). This CDR3 has 16 residues. V was clipped by 3 bases and J by 1 base, with 19 bases between them. Per germline, CDR1 DFQATT and CDR2 SNEGSKA (reference sequence). CDR3 nucleotides: TGCAGTGCTAGGGACACCAAACCCAATTGGTCCTACGAGCAGTACTTC. Translated, it gives CSARDTKPNWSYEQYF.

The chain is built from TRBV10-3 and TRBJ2-1, with TRBD1 matching over 8 bases. J lost 7 bases, V lost 7 bases, and 6 bases had no gene match. This CDR3 has 13 amino acids. Germline values: CDR1 ENHRY, CDR2 SYGVKD. The CDR3 is CAIMRTGRNEQFF. CDR3 coding DNA: TGTGCCATCATGCGGACAGGGAGGAATGAGCAGTTCTTC.

This clonotype has more than one count but fewer than ten. The chain couples TRBV6-2 or TRBV6-3 to TRBJ2-3; TRBD2 agrees at 8 bases. Germline CDR1 reads MNHEY; CDR2 reads SVGEGT. This CDR3 spans 17 amino acids. V shed 6 bases and J 2 bases; nucleotides not matched to a gene: 13. CDR3 protein: CASSRRAGRGVTDTQYF. CDR3 nucleotide sequence: TGTGCCAGCAGCAGACGCGCGGGGCGGGGGGTCACAGATACGCAGTATTTT.

On this clonotype itself: One junction end does not reproduce the germline sequence, and a read error may be involved. The chain combines TRBV6-5 with TRBJ2-1, with a weak D call TRBD2 (5 bases). Germline CDR1 and CDR2: MNHEY and SVGAGI. CDR3 length: 18 amino acids. CDR3 amino acids: CASSYPLAGRRFDNKQFF. The CDR3 DNA reads TGTGCCAGCAGTTACCCCCTTGCGGGCAGGAGATTCGACAATAAGCAGTTCTTC.

The V gene is TRBV29-1, the J gene TRBJ1-5; no clear D gene. This CDR3 contains 15 residues. Deletions cut 4 bases from V and 0 bases from J, with 13 bases between. Germline V gene sequence: CDR1 SQVTM, CDR2 ANQGSEA. CDR3 nucleotide sequence: TGCAGCGTTGGTTCGGGCAGAAATAGCAATCAGCCCCAGCATTTT. This gives the protein CSVGSGRNSNQPQHF. The whole variable domain, filled in from reference TRBV29-1 and TRBJ1-5, reads SAVISQKPSRDICQRGTSLTIQCQVDSQVTMMFWYRQQPGQSLTLIATANQGSEATYESGFVIDKFPISRPNLTFSTLTVSNMSPEDSSIYLCSVGSGRNSNQPQHFGDGTRLSIL.

The rearrangement links TRBV14 to TRBJ2-5; the D is unclear. The J call is doubtful: the DNA matches TRBJ2-7 better. Germline values: CDR1 SGHDN, CDR2 FVKESK. This CDR3 spans 14 amino acids. CDR3 in amino acids: CASSLDGRPDEQYF. CDR3 DNA sequence: TGTGCCAGCAGCCTAGACGGTCGCCCTGACGAGCAGTACTTC.

V is TRBV5-4 and J is TRBJ1-2, with D unresolved. CDR3 length equals 15 residues. Trimming shortened V by 4 bases and J by 0 bases, and 13 bases separated the two germline ends. Germline lookup yields CDR1 SGHNT and CDR2 YYREEE (reference sequence). CDR3 residues: CASSPVRRPNYGYTF. CDR3 DNA: TGTGCCAGCAGCCCCGTCCGGCGGCCTAACTATGGCTACACCTTC. Full variable domain (rest looked up from reference TRBV5-4 and TRBJ1-2): ETGVTQSPTHLIKTRGQQVTLRCSSQSGHNTVSWYQQALGQGPQFIFQYYREEENGRGNFPPRFSGLQFPNYSSELNVNALELDDSALYLCASSPVRRPNYGYTFGSGTRLTVV.

V gene TRBV12-5 combines with J gene TRBJ1-2, with 7 bases lining up with TRBD1. Germline assignment: CDR1 LGHNT and CDR2 FRNRAP. The CDR3 is made up of 14 amino acids. V dropped 7 bases and J dropped 1; count of bases not matched to a gene: 6. CDR3 sequence: CASVGDRSNYGYTF. CDR3 nucleotide sequence: TGTGCTAGTGTTGGGGACAGAAGTAACTATGGCTACACCTTC.

This clonotype has just one count. This rearrangement joins TRBV9 to TRBJ2-5; 7 positions match TRBD2. The DNA end is a closer match to TRBJ2-7, so the J assignment may be wrong. There are 13 residues in the CDR3. Per the germline V gene, CDR1 is SGDLS and CDR2 is YYNGEE. The CDR3 DNA reads TGTGCCAGCAGCGCGGGGGGAGTACACGAGCAGTACTTC. Translating gives CASSAGGVHEQYF.

A note on this clonotype: A much larger clone differs from this one at a single base, so this may be a read error. The chain has TRBV20-1 and TRBJ2-4, with 8 bases lining up with TRBD2. The J call is in doubt because the DNA end fits TRBJ2-7 better. The CDR3 contains 15 residues. Germline V gives CDR1 DFQATT, CDR2 SNEGSKA (reference sequence). The CDR3 DNA follows: TGCAGTACTAGAGTCCCCGGGGGGGCAATCTACGAGCAGTACTTC. Residues: CSTRVPGGAIYEQYF.

This clonotype came up a few times. The chain uses TRBV13 and TRBJ1-5; weak D call: TRBD1 (5 bases). V lost 2 bases, J lost 6 bases, and 5 bases lay in between. The V gene's germline CDR1 is PRHDT and CDR2 FYEKMQ (reference sequence). The CDR3 contains 12 residues. The CDR3 nucleotides read TGTGCCAGCAGCTTACAGGGTCAGCCCCAGCATTTT. Protein sequence: CASSLQGQPQHF.

There are many counts of this clonotype. The chain combines TRBV20-1 with TRBJ1-4, with 7 bases identical to TRBD1. With 4 bases clipped from V and 3 bases from J, the junction kept 2 bases outside the gene matches. This CDR3 contains 13 residues. Germline V CDR1 and CDR2: DFQATT, SNEGSKA (reference sequence). CDR3 region: CSAMGQSNEKLFF. DNA of the CDR3: TGCAGTGCTATGGGACAGTCTAATGAAAAACTGTTTTTT.

This clonotype was seen a few times. The V and J genes are TRBV28 and TRBJ2-1; TRBD2 aligns across 8 bases. The V gene's germline CDR1 is MDHEN and CDR2 SYDVKM. The CDR3 has 18 amino acids. The ends lost 1 base at V and 4 bases at J; junction bases unmatched: 12. CDR3 nucleotide sequence: TGTGCCAGCAGTTTATCGTTGGTGGGGACTAGAGGATACAATGAGCAGTTCTTC. This codes for CASSLSLVGTRGYNEQFF. The full variable domain, in which reference TRBV28 and TRBJ2-1 provide the parts outside the CDR3, is DVKVTQSSRYLVKRTGEKVFLECVQDMDHENMFWYRQDPGLGLRLIYFSYDVKMKEKGDIPEGYSVSREKKERFSLILESASTNQTSMYLCASSLSLVGTRGYNEQFFGPGTRLTVL.

The rearrangement links TRBV10-3 to TRBJ2-3; no clear D. In germline, CDR1 is ENHRY, CDR2 SYGVKD. Deletions cut 8 bases from V and 0 bases from J, with 9 bases between. The CDR3 covers 13 residues. CDR3 bases: TGTGCCATCGGCCCCGAAAGCACAGATACGCAGTATTTT. Amino acid sequence: CAIGPESTDTQYF.

The chain uses TRBV6-6 and TRBJ1-1, with D hard to call. Germline CDR1 and CDR2: MNHNY and SVGAGI (reference sequence). This CDR3 is built from 12 residues. Deletions cut 4 bases from V and 11 bases from J, with 14 bases between. The DNA for the CDR3 is TGTGCCAGCAGTTCCTCGGGCGGCCCGGCTTTCTTT. Amino acids: CASSSSGGPAFF.

Only a few counts were recorded for this clonotype. This rearrangement joins TRBV29-1 to TRBJ2-7; D possibly corresponds to TRBD1 (6 bases). CDR1 SQVTM and CDR2 ANQGSEA come from the germline V gene. CDR3 length: 13 amino acids. Trimming left V 6 bases short and J 6 bases short, with 18 bases between. CDR3 DNA sequence: TGCAGCGTCGGGACCGGGCTGGGGGCCGAGCAGTACTTC. It is translated as CSVGTGLGAEQYF.

The chain is built from TRBV5-6 and TRBJ2-1; D gene uncertain. V was trimmed by 3 bases and J by 7 bases, leaving 20 bases between them. This CDR3 comprises 16 residues. Germline values: CDR1 SGHDT, CDR2 YYEEEE. The CDR3 DNA follows: TGTGCCAGCAGCTCCCGCTTACGGAGTCCTGGTAATGAGCAGTTCTTC. This gives the protein CASSSRLRSPGNEQFF.

The chain has TRBV6-1 and TRBJ2-1; 15 bases fit TRBD2. The CDR3 length is 14 residues. J lost 6 bases, V lost 10 bases, and 4 bases had no gene match. Germline loops: CDR1 MNHNS, CDR2 SASEGT. The CDR3 here is CAIRGLAGGNEQFF. The CDR3 DNA is TGTGCCATCAGGGGACTAGCGGGAGGCAATGAGCAGTTCTTC.

This clonotype was detected only a few times. J is TRBJ2-5 and V is TRBV20-1, with D possibly called TRBD1 or TRBD2 (5 bases each). Germline assignment: CDR1 DFQATT and CDR2 SNEGSKA (reference sequence). V gave up 1 base and J gave up 5 bases, with 29 bases separating them. This CDR3 is built from 19 residues. The DNA for the CDR3 is TGCAGTGCTAGAGCCCGGGCCGTTGAGGAAGTGGGACGCTGGGAGACCCAGTACTTC. Translating gives CSARARAVEEVGRWETQYF.

This clonotype has a handful of counts. The rearrangement links TRBV5-1 to TRBJ2-1, with 14 bases identical to TRBD2. CDR3 size: 15 residues. The trim removed 6 bases at V and 6 bases at J, leaving 5 bases unmatched. Germline V gene sequence: CDR1 SGHRS, CDR2 YFSETQ. The CDR3 DNA reads TGCGCCAGCAAAGACGGGACTAGCGGGGGCAATGAGCAGTTCTTC. Translating it yields CASKDGTSGGNEQFF.

The chain employs TRBV27 and TRBJ1-1; no firm D call. Germline V gives CDR1 MNHEY, CDR2 SMNVEV (reference sequence). The CDR3 extends over 15 amino acids. V lost 0 bases and J lost 5, with 13 bases in between. This CDR3 is CASSLSAAAGTEAFF. In DNA form, the CDR3 reads TGTGCCAGCAGTTTATCGGCGGCTGCCGGAACTGAAGCTTTCTTT.